This TCR beta chain was captured by sequencing in a study of T cell changes during pregnancy in multiple sclerosis (dated by TCRdb to 2018 to 2020). At the level of the whole study: Changes in the T cell repertoire over the course of pregnancy were examined in this study in women with multiple sclerosis.

Libraries were constructed by the immunoSEQ multiplex PCR assay. TCRdb mirrors the immuneACCESS table, restricted to in-frame sequences. Some clones are absent from its copies; in checked studies, under half trace to an unresolved V gene, and the reason for the others is unknown. Counted in this sample were about 72,000 clones; 91% of them appeared once. The ten largest make up around 0.75% of the sample. Comments on this clone: The antigen this receptor binds is unknown. Base qualities are not provided; no much larger clone lies one nucleotide away.

V and J are trimmed by 5 bases and 10 bases, and the gene matches miss 11 bases of the junction. CDR1 and CDR2, looked up from the germline V gene (reference sequence), are LNHDA and SQIVND. Spanning cysteine to phenylalanine, the CDR3 consists of 16 amino acids. CDR3 DNA is the only sequence kept; it has 48 bases, read in frame from the first base. The sample here was peripheral blood, taken in the third trimester of pregnancy. The clonotype was recovered from a female donor in good health, enrolled as a control in a pregnancy study. The chain was built from TRBV19 and TRBJ2-1, with TRBD2 identical over 13 junction bases. CDR3 region: CASSGLAGDATGEQFF. The DNA reads TGTGCCAGTAGTGGACTAGCGGGAGATGCGACGGGGGAGCAGTTCTTC.